This record looks at one T cell receptor (beta chain) sequence and its context. Reverse transcription of extracted RNA yielded cDNA, which provided the sequencing template. Clones were sequenced by immunoSEQ multiplex PCR, and TCRdb holds only the in-frame ones, with some missing. The table records about 200,000 clones, roughly 60% of them present only once. Stated treatment: oral pan-JAK inhibitor, 5-10 mg twice daily. The sample belongs to a study of CD8+ T cells in alopecia areata. The germline V and J ends were trimmed by 4 bases and 0 bases, with 7 bases remaining between them. The germline CDR1 and CDR2 sequences are SGHNT and YYREEE (reference sequence). CDR3 length: 14 residues.

The V and J genes are TRBV5-4 and TRBJ1-4; D might be TRBD1 (5 bases). The source was CD4+ T cells sorted from blood, collected at week 24, from a patient treated with tofacitinib. This receptor was identified in a human donor with alopecia areata. CDR3 region: CASSQGATNEKLFF. The CDR3 region has the DNA TGTGCCAGCAGCCAGGGTGCAACTAATGAAAAACTGTTTTTT.